The TCR beta chain described here comes from a study of blood T cell repertoires in COVID-19. Study as a whole: Samples taken during acute and convalescent COVID-19 were collected in the United States, Italy and Spain. T cells, B-cell-depleted T cells, or PBMCs supplied cDNA or gDNA.

As handled by the study authors: Amplified reference gene primers provided the basis for estimating nucleated cell counts. Assay used: immunoSEQ multiplex PCR; TCRdb lists only in-frame clones, some missing. V and J calls and clone size come straight from that table; D and trimming were deduced from the DNA. Among hundreds of thousands of clones, 70% to 85% were seen once, and the ten largest hold under 2%. CDR3 length: 16 residues. Germline lookup yields CDR1 SGHTA and CDR2 FQGNSA. V dropped 5 bases and J dropped 0 bases, with 11 bases sitting between them. This chain links TRBV7-2 with TRBJ1-6, with D uncertain. This receptor was taken from an elderly woman with acute or convalescent COVID-19. Sequencing was carried out using peripheral blood. The CDR3 reads CASSAGGTSYNSPLHF. For the CDR3, the DNA is TGTGCCAGCAGCGCAGGTGGTACCTCCTATAATTCACCCCTCCACTTT. The whole variable domain, filled in from reference TRBV7-2 and TRBJ1-6, reads GAGVSQSPSNKVTEKGKDVELRCDPISGHTALYWYRQSLGQGLEFLIYFQGNSAPDKSGLPSDRFSAERTGGSVSTLTIQRTQQEDSAVYLCASSAGGTSYNSPLHFGNGTRLTVT.